The TCR beta chain described here comes from a study of blood T cells in healthy people across ages. A minimum of 7 million PBMCs was isolated per sample. Primers used in a second PCR of roughly 7 to 11 cycles were a sample-barcoded 5' primer and a J-beta primer mix. Using its own MiXCR run on the 5' RACE reads, TCRdb lists one record per CDR3 protein. Among some 1.8 million distinct CDR3 sequences listed, roughly 43% were seen once. Germline loops: CDR1 LNHDA, CDR2 SQIVND (reference sequence). The CDR3 consists of 15 residues. V gave up 6 bases and J gave up 7 bases, with 21 bases separating them. The sample was blood. The TCR comes from a human donor in good health. V gene TRBV19 combines with J gene TRBJ2-5; the D gene is possibly TRBD1 (6 bases). CDR3 residues: CASSESRQDLGTQYF. CDR3 sequence (DNA): TGTGCCAGTAGCGAGTCCCGACAGGATCTAGGGACCCAGTACTTC.